The source of this T cell receptor beta chain is a study of shared clonotypes between healthy human individuals. Selected positively for CCR7 and CD45RO-negative, naive CD8 cells excluded terminally differentiated effector memory CD45RA+ cells. The table came from immunoSEQ multiplex PCR; TCRdb's copy has only in-frame clones and leaves some out. Among some 2 million clones, about 95% were seen once, and the ten largest hold 1.2%. V lost 4 bases and J 8 bases, leaving 23 bases between the germline ends. There are 16 residues in the CDR3. Per the germline V gene, CDR1 is PRHDT and CDR2 is FYEKMQ (reference sequence). Broader study findings: Rarefaction gave evidence that sorted-subset sequencing remained incomplete despite large depth. Blood alone was sampled, and tissue repertoires likely differ.

Points on this clone: Its cognate antigen is unknown.

This sequence joins TRBV13 and TRBJ1-2; TRBD1 might be the D (6 bases). Source material: naive CD8+ T cells sorted from blood. This clonotype originated in a man between 18 and 35 years old in good health. CDR3 residues: CASSSIHDRSGDGYTF. CDR3 DNA: TGTGCCAGCAGCTCGATTCATGACAGGAGTGGGGACGGCTACACCTTC.